Each of the 13 T cell receptor beta chains below was sequenced from the same sample in a study of T cell responses to AZD1222 COVID-19 vaccine. Method: immunoSEQ multiplex PCR; TCRdb's copy keeps in-frame clones and lacks some. Of 67,000 or so clones listed, about 83% are singletons. The sample was peripheral blood, taken on day 0 of AZD1222 vaccination. These receptors came from an adult in good health.

This clone was seen only a few times. The chain employs TRBV4-2 and TRBJ1-4, with unresolved D. The length of the CDR3 is 15 residues. The V end was cut by 0 bases, the J end by 0 bases, with 5 bases between. Germline-derived CDR1 and CDR2 are LGHNA and YNFKEQ. The CDR3 protein is CASSQDRSTNEKLFF. The CDR3 DNA is TGTGCCAGCAGCCAAGATCGGTCAACTAATGAAAAACTGTTTTTT.

The J gene is TRBJ1-1, the V gene TRBV6-5; D perhaps matches TRBD1 (5 bases). The CDR3 covers 14 residues. V gave up 0 bases and J gave up 4 bases, with 9 bases separating them. Germline V gene lookup returns CDR1 MNHEY and CDR2 SVGAGI. The CDR3 DNA follows: TGTGCCAGCAGTTACTCAGAGGGGTTCACTGAAGCTTTCTTT. This translates into CASSYSEGFTEAFF.

This chain's CDR3 is CASSPLRQGEQYF. The CDR3 DNA follows: TGTGCCAGCAGTCCTCTACGCCAAGGCGAGCAGTACTTC. This rearrangement joins TRBV2 to TRBJ2-7; D remains unclear. CDR3 length equals 13 residues. Trimming removed 5 bases at V and 6 bases at J, with 14 bases between. CDR1 and CDR2 (germline): SNHLY, FYNNEI. Drawing the rest from reference TRBV2 and TRBJ2-7, the complete variable domain is EPEVTQTPSHQVTQMGQEVILRCVPISNHLYFYWYRQILGQKVEFLVSFYNNEISEKSEIFDDQFSVERPDGSNFTLKIRSTKLEDSAMYFCASSPLRQGEQYFGPGTRLTVT.

The chain couples TRBV28 to TRBJ2-3; 7 bases align to TRBD2. Germline values: CDR1 MDHEN, CDR2 SYDVKM. The CDR3 is 16 residues long. After removal of 7 bases from V and 5 bases from J, the junction contained 15 bases not matched to a gene. As DNA, the CDR3 is TGTGCCAGCACCCCATTTGGCGGGGGAGCTGGAGATACGCAGTATTTT. Protein sequence: CASTPFGGGAGDTQYF.

This chain links TRBV7-5 with TRBJ1-2. TRBV7-5 is classified as a pseudogene. This CDR3 is built from 17 residues. The CDR3 DNA follows: TGTGCCAGAAGCTTAGCAAGGGTCAGAGTGCTTAACTATGGCTACACCTTC. Protein: CARSLARVRVLNYGYTF.

In this sample, this clone turned up once. The V and J genes are TRBV27 and TRBJ1-6, with D possibly TRBD1 on 5 matching bases. The ends were cut back, 3 bases at V and 15 bases at J, with 18 bases in the middle. This CDR3 is built from 14 residues. Germline lookup yields CDR1 MNHEY and CDR2 SMNVEV (reference sequence). The CDR3 sequence is CASSFQGTMVLLHF. DNA for the CDR3: TGTGCCAGCAGTTTCCAGGGTACGATGGTACTCCTCCACTTT.

The V call is TRBV2, the J call TRBJ2-1; D possibly corresponds to TRBD2 (5 bases). Germline CDR1 SNHLY, CDR2 FYNNEI. This CDR3 has 15 amino acids. With 4 bases removed from V and 9 bases from J, the gap between germline ends came to 19 bases. The CDR3 sequence: CASSVTTMAGGEQFF. As DNA, the CDR3 is TGTGCCAGCAGTGTAACGACTATGGCTGGAGGTGAGCAGTTCTTC.

The chain has TRBV28 and TRBJ1-1; TRBD1 agrees at 8 bases. This CDR3 spans 16 amino acids. V lost 6 bases, J lost 3 bases, and 12 bases stayed unmatched. Germline V gene lookup returns CDR1 MDHEN and CDR2 SYDVKM. CDR3 in DNA: TGTGCCAGCAGCTCGGCAGGGGGCGGTAGACACACTGAAGCTTTCTTT. It specifies CASSSAGGGRHTEAFF.

The rearrangement uses TRBV7-8 and TRBJ2-1; TRBD1 is a possible D gene (6 bases). Trimming removed 1 base at V and 1 base at J, with 17 bases between. The CDR3 has 18 residues. Per germline, CDR1 SGHVS and CDR2 FQNEAQ. In nucleotides, the CDR3 is TGTGCCAGCAGCTTAGTACCGCAGGGGCGTAGGTCCTACAATGAGCAGTTCTTC. Encoded protein: CASSLVPQGRRSYNEQFF.

This sequence joins TRBV18 and TRBJ1-1; D not certain. CDR3 length: 14 amino acids. V gave up 2 bases and J gave up 8 bases, with 15 bases separating them. From germline, CDR1 is KGHSH and CDR2 LQKENI. Here the CDR3 DNA reads TGTGCCAGCTCACCATATGAGCGGGGAAGGGAAGCTTTCTTT. Translation: CASSPYERGREAFF.

The chain couples TRBV6-5 to TRBJ2-3; unclear D gene. The CDR3 length is 12 residues. Germline V gene data show CDR1 as MNHEY and CDR2 as SVGAGI. Trimming took off 5 bases at V and 6 bases at J, with 9 bases between the two ends. The CDR3 protein is CASSRTWDTQYF. For the CDR3, the DNA is TGTGCCAGCAGTCGAACTTGGGATACGCAGTATTTT.

The chain combines TRBV3-1 (or the pseudogene TRBV3-2) with TRBJ2-3; D remains ambiguous. Germline assignment: CDR1 LGHDT and CDR2 YNNKEL (reference sequence). The CDR3 consists of 13 residues. Trimming removed 4 bases from V and 1 base from J, with 6 bases in between. CDR3 region: CASSLRRTDTQYF. For the CDR3, the DNA is TGTGCCAGCAGCCTGCGTCGCACAGATACGCAGTATTTT.

The J gene is TRBJ2-6, the V gene TRBV9; D is unresolved. Trimming took 1 base from V and 0 from J, leaving 2 bases between them. The CDR3 runs 14 residues. Germline CDR1 reads SGDLS; CDR2 reads YYNGEE. The CDR3 nucleotides read TGTGCCAGCAGCGTATTCTCTGGGGCCAACGTCCTGACTTTC. Translation: CASSVFSGANVLTF.